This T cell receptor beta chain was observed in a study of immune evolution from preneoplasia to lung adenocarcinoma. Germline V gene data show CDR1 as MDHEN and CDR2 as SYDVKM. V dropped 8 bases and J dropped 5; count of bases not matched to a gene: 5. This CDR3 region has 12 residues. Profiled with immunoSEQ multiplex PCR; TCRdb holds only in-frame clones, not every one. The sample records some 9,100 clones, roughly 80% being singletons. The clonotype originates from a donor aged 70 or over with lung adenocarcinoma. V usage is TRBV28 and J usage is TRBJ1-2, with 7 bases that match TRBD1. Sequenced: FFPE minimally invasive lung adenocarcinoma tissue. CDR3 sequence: CASCGTEYGYTF. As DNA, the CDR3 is TGTGCCAGCTGCGGGACAGAATATGGCTACACCTTC.